Listed here are 31 T cell receptor beta chains from one sample, sequenced in a study of T cell repertoires in cytomegalovirus infection. TCRdb re-called the reads with MiXCR, one entry per CDR3 protein. The sample holds approximately 73,000 distinct CDR3 sequences, roughly 40% seen once. The antigens for these receptors are not known. The material was CD8+ T cells from cultured PBMCs, obtained from culture after CMV antigen stimulation. The receptor source for this set is a human donor in good health (CMV status not recorded). Some clones in this sample may be carry-over from other donors' samples.

The chain employs TRBV19 and TRBJ2-1, with 9 bases fitting TRBD2. Germline trimming cut 6 bases from V and 2 bases from J; bases unmatched to any gene: 8. Germline CDR1 LNHDA, CDR2 SQIVND (reference sequence). The CDR3 is 16 residues long. This CDR3 is CASSLRAGGTYNEQFF. The CDR3 coding sequence is TGTGCCAGTAGCTTGAGGGCGGGGGGGACCTACAATGAGCAGTTCTTC. Using reference TRBV19 and TRBJ2-1 for the parts outside the CDR3, the full variable domain is DGGITQSPKYLFRKEGQNVTLSCEQNLNHDAMYWYRQDPGQGLRLIYYSQIVNDFQKGDIAEGYSVSREKKESFPLTVTSAQKNPTAFYLCASSLRAGGTYNEQFFGPGTRLTVL.

This clonotype has only a few counts. The rearrangement links TRBV7-2 to TRBJ1-5, with 9 bases that match TRBD1. The CDR3 runs to 15 residues. The ends lost 5 bases at V and 7 bases at J; junction bases unmatched: 9. Germline-derived CDR1 and CDR2 are SGHTA and FQGNSA. Here the CDR3 DNA reads TGTGCCAGCAGCAAATACAGGGGGCGGATGCAGCCCCAGCATTTT. Amino acid sequence: CASSKYRGRMQPQHF.

This clonotype was detected ten times or more. The genes are TRBV2 and TRBJ2-6, with D possibly being TRBD1 or TRBD2 (5 bases each). Trimming pared 6 bases from V and 4 bases from J, leaving 13 bases between. This CDR3 is 15 amino acids long. Germline assignment: CDR1 SNHLY and CDR2 FYNNEI. CDR3 sequence (DNA): TGTGCCAGCAGGTGGAGCGAGGGGGGGGCCAACGTCCTGACTTTC. It translates to CASRWSEGGANVLTF.

The chain has TRBV7-2 and TRBJ2-7; tentatively, D is TRBD1 or TRBD2 (6 bases each). Between the trimmed V and J ends, which lost 3 bases and 0 bases, there was a span of 9 bases. Germline CDR1 SGHTA, CDR2 FQGNSA. The CDR3 has 14 residues. CDR3 DNA: TGTGCCAGCAGCTTCGGAGGGGGCTCCTACGAGCAGTACTTC. Translating it yields CASSFGGGSYEQYF.

The CDR3 loop is CASSGPNNSPLHF. The CDR3 DNA follows: TGTGCCAGCTCGGGCCCTAATAATTCACCCCTCCACTTT. The chain joins TRBV25-1 to TRBJ1-6; D ambiguous. Germline loops: CDR1 MGHDK, CDR2 SYGVNS. Trimming cost V 8 bases and J 5 bases, with 10 bases left between them. This CDR3 is built from 13 residues.

The chain employs TRBV7-8 and TRBJ2-7; D possibly corresponds to TRBD1 (6 bases). Germline lookup yields CDR1 SGHVS and CDR2 FQNEAQ. V was trimmed by 4 bases and J by 0 bases, leaving 13 bases between them. The CDR3 totals 15 residues. The CDR3 nucleotides are TGTGCCAGCAGCTCGCGGCGAGGGGGCTCCTACGAGCAGTACTTC. As protein: CASSSRRGGSYEQYF.

The V call is TRBV12-3 or TRBV12-4, the J call TRBJ2-5; D ambiguous. The CDR3 has 12 amino acids. The V gene lost 6 bases and the J gene lost 5 bases, with 10 bases spanning the gap. CDR3 in DNA: TGTGCCAGCAGGGACCTTGGGGAGACCCAGTACTTC. Translation: CASRDLGETQYF.

The rearrangement uses TRBV28 and TRBJ1-6; possible D gene TRBD1, 5 bases. This CDR3 contains 17 residues. Trimming pared 8 bases from V and 7 bases from J, leaving 24 bases between. CDR1 is MDHEN and CDR2 is SYDVKM in the germline V gene. Written as DNA, the CDR3 is TGTGCCAGCTCACGTGGGGGAGGAACACCGTCAAATTCACCCCTCCACTTT. This codes for CASSRGGGTPSNSPLHF. Looking up the rest from reference TRBV28 and TRBJ1-6 gives the full variable domain: DVKVTQSSRYLVKRTGEKVFLECVQDMDHENMFWYRQDPGLGLRLIYFSYDVKMKEKGDIPEGYSVSREKKERFSLILESASTNQTSMYLCASSRGGGTPSNSPLHFGNGTRLTVT.

In this sample, this clonotype turned up a few times. The CDR3 DNA reads as TGTGCCAGCAGTTTTTTGGGGGTAGCGGGGGGGCCGGAGACCCAGTACTTC. It translates to CASSFLGVAGGPETQYF. The V call is TRBV12-3 or TRBV12-4, the J call TRBJ2-5; 11 positions agree with TRBD2. V gave up 3 bases and J gave up 5 bases; unmatched junction bases: 11. This CDR3 has 17 amino acids.

V usage is TRBV24-1 and J usage is TRBJ2-3; D unresolved. This CDR3 region has 15 residues. The V gene lost 4 bases and the J gene lost 6 bases, with 16 bases spanning the gap. Germline assignment: CDR1 KGHDR and CDR2 SFDVKD. DNA for the CDR3: TGTGCCACCAGTGAGAACAGCAGGCCTGGGGATACGCAGTATTTT. As protein: CATSENSRPGDTQYF.

This chain uses TRBV11-2 with TRBJ2-7; 11 bases agree with TRBD2. V dropped 1 base and J dropped 3; count of bases not matched to a gene: 8. The germline gives CDR1 SGHAT, CDR2 FQNNGV. This CDR3 contains 17 residues. Written as DNA, the CDR3 is TGTGCCAGCAGCTTAGTAGAGACTAGCGGGGATCACTACGAGCAGTACTTC. It is translated as CASSLVETSGDHYEQYF.

The gene calls are TRBV6-1 and TRBJ2-1; possibly TRBD1 for D (5 bases). The CDR3 sequence is 13 residues long. Germline CDR1 and CDR2: MNHNS and SASEGT. Trimming pared 6 bases from V and 1 base from J, leaving 7 bases between. The CDR3 DNA follows: TGTGCCAGCAGGAGACAGTCCTACAATGAGCAGTTCTTC. Encoded protein: CASRRQSYNEQFF.

This clonotype was found many times. The chain has TRBV11-2 and TRBJ2-7; 10 bases align to TRBD2. Trimming cost V 5 bases and J 4 bases; bases outside gene matches: 8. From germline, CDR1 is SGHAT and CDR2 FQNNGV. This CDR3 has 15 amino acids. CDR3 in amino acids: CASSPSGGFTYEQYF. Here the CDR3 DNA reads TGTGCCAGCAGCCCTAGCGGGGGCTTCACGTACGAGCAGTACTTC.

In its sample, this clonotype was seen a few times. This chain's CDR3 is CASILQVTDTQYF. In DNA, the CDR3 is TGTGCCAGCATATTACAGGTCACAGATACGCAGTATTTT. The V and J genes are TRBV2 and TRBJ2-3, with a weak D call TRBD1 (5 bases). This CDR3 is built from 13 residues. Germline V lookup: CDR1 SNHLY, CDR2 FYNNEI. The V gene lost 7 bases and the J gene lost 2 bases, with 10 bases spanning the gap.

V is TRBV7-2 and J is TRBJ2-3; 8 bases are shared with TRBD2. The CDR3 spans 15 residues. J gave up 2 bases and V 1 base, and 2 bases lay outside the gene matches. Germline CDR1 and CDR2: SGHTA and FQGNSA. The CDR3 here is CASSLGAGVTDTQYF. The CDR3 coding sequence is TGTGCCAGCAGCTTAGGAGCGGGGGTCACAGATACGCAGTATTTT.

The chain has TRBV20-1 and TRBJ2-1, with TRBD1 matching over 10 bases. V lost 6 bases, J lost 3 bases, and 8 bases stayed unmatched. Germline V gives CDR1 DFQATT, CDR2 SNEGSKA (reference sequence). The CDR3 loop spans 15 amino acids. CDR3 DNA sequence: TGCAGTGCCCCGGATCGGGACAGGGGCTACAATGAGCAGTTCTTC. Translating gives CSAPDRDRGYNEQFF.

The chain is built from TRBV7-6 and TRBJ2-7, with D perhaps matching TRBD1 (5 bases). This CDR3 is built from 15 residues. Trimming took 5 bases from V and 3 from J, leaving 17 bases between them. Germline V CDR1 and CDR2: SGHVS, FNYEAQ. Here the CDR3 reads CASSPRPTDFYEQYF. In DNA form, the CDR3 reads TGTGCCAGCAGCCCCCGACCGACAGATTTCTACGAGCAGTACTTC.

V usage is TRBV7-8 and J usage is TRBJ2-6; D remains unclear. Trimming cost V 10 bases and J 4 bases, with 20 bases left between them. This CDR3 has 16 amino acids. CDR1 and CDR2 (germline): SGHVS, FQNEAQ. The CDR3 region is CATFRSGRRGANVLTF. CDR3 coding DNA: TGTGCCACCTTCCGGTCCGGCCGTCGGGGGGCCAACGTCCTGACTTTC.

This sequence joins TRBV7-2 and TRBJ2-5; weak D call: TRBD1 (6 bases). Trimming left V 1 base short and J 4 bases short, with 13 bases between. Germline lookup yields CDR1 SGHTA and CDR2 FQGNSA. This CDR3 has 15 amino acids. CDR3 protein: CASSLGAVTGETQYF. CDR3 coding DNA: TGTGCCAGCAGCTTAGGAGCAGTGACAGGAGAGACCCAGTACTTC.

The V gene is TRBV7-2, the J gene TRBJ1-1, with D tentatively TRBD1 (5 bases). V lost 5 bases and J lost 8, with 18 bases in between. The CDR3 runs 14 residues. CDR1 is SGHTA, CDR2 FQGNSA, per germline. For the CDR3, the DNA is TGTGCCAGCAGCGGGAGGGACGCGATTGAGGAAGCTTTCTTT. Its translation: CASSGRDAIEEAFF.

V usage is TRBV7-6 and J usage is TRBJ2-5; maybe TRBD1 (7 bases). The CDR3 covers 16 residues. V dropped 4 bases and J dropped 2 bases, with 17 bases sitting between them. Germline V gene lookup returns CDR1 SGHVS and CDR2 FNYEAQ. CDR3 coding DNA: TGTGCCAGCAGCTCAGGGGGGTTTGAGGGGCAAGAGACCCAGTACTTC. Encoded protein: CASSSGGFEGQETQYF. Full variable domain (outside the CDR3, taken from reference TRBV7-6 and TRBJ2-5): GAGVSQSPRYKVTKRGQDVALRCDPISGHVSLYWYRQALGQGPEFLTYFNYEAQQDKSGLPNDRFSAERPEGSISTLTIQRTEQRDSAMYRCASSSGGFEGQETQYFGPGTRLLVL.

The table lists this clonotype with a few counts. The chain combines TRBV28 with TRBJ2-5; perhaps D is TRBD1 or TRBD2 (5 bases each). Trimming removed 2 bases from V and 4 bases from J, with 8 bases in between. Germline V lookup: CDR1 MDHEN, CDR2 SYDVKM. This CDR3 contains 13 residues. The CDR3 DNA follows: TGTGCCAGCAGTTTAGAGGGGTTAGAGACCCAGTACTTC. Translation: CASSLEGLETQYF.

This clonotype was counted between two and nine times. The rearrangement links TRBV3-1 to TRBJ2-7; D possibly corresponds to TRBD1 (6 bases). The CDR3 spans 13 residues. V shed 2 bases and J shed 4 bases, with 9 bases lying between them. The germline V gene encodes CDR1 LGHDT and CDR2 YNNKEL (reference sequence). CDR3 loop: CASSQFQGYEQYF. The CDR3 region has the DNA TGTGCCAGCAGCCAATTTCAGGGGTACGAGCAGTACTTC.

This clonotype was observed a few times. V usage is TRBV12-3 or TRBV12-4 and J usage is TRBJ2-1, with TRBD2 identical over 7 bases. This CDR3 has 18 amino acids. The ends lost 6 bases at V and 8 bases at J; junction bases unmatched: 22. The CDR3 loop is CASSPGWSGTRLGDEQFF. In DNA form, the CDR3 reads TGTGCCAGCAGCCCGGGTTGGAGCGGGACCCGCCTTGGGGATGAGCAGTTCTTC.

There are a few counts of this clonotype. The chain has TRBV5-6 and TRBJ1-2; no clear D gene. V lost 3 bases and J lost 0, with 18 bases in between. CDR1 is SGHDT, CDR2 YYEEEE, per germline. The CDR3 runs 17 residues. The CDR3 bases are TGTGCCAGCAGCTCCTTGACAAGTTCTCCAGCTAACTATGGCTACACCTTC. Its translation: CASSSLTSSPANYGYTF. The full variable domain, with the rest looked up from reference TRBV5-6 and TRBJ1-2, is DAGVTQSPTHLIKTRGQQVTLRCSPKSGHDTVSWYQQALGQGPQFIFQYYEEEERQRGNFPDRFSGHQFPNYSSELNVNALLLGDSALYLCASSSLTSSPANYGYTFGSGTRLTVV.

The rearrangement uses TRBV4-1 and TRBJ2-6, with 9 positions matching TRBD1. The CDR3 consists of 19 residues. In germline, CDR1 is MGHRA, CDR2 YSYEKL. The V segment lost 3 bases and the J segment 3 bases; nucleotides outside the gene matches: 12. The CDR3 spells CASSHPPSGQGGGANVLTF. The CDR3 coding sequence is TGCGCCAGCAGCCATCCCCCGTCGGGACAGGGTGGTGGGGCCAACGTCCTGACTTTC.

Worth noting for this clonotype: A read error is likely, as this CDR3 ends without the conserved phenylalanine or tryptophan. The genes are TRBV11-3 and TRBJ2-7, with D perhaps TRBD1 (5 bases). The V and J ends lost 3 bases and 1 base respectively, with 7 bases between them. CDR3 size: 13 residues. Germline V CDR1 and CDR2: SGHNT, YENEEA. This CDR3 is CASSFRGSYEQYL. The CDR3 DNA follows: TGTGCCAGCAGCTTTAGGGGTTCCTACGAGCAGTACCTC.

V usage is TRBV2 and J usage is TRBJ2-5, with a possible D match to TRBD1 (6 bases). The CDR3 is made up of 15 amino acids. Trimming stripped 6 bases from V and 4 bases from J, with 18 bases between. Germline values: CDR1 SNHLY, CDR2 FYNNEI. This CDR3 reads CASSDPGQFPETQYF. For the CDR3, the DNA is TGTGCCAGCAGCGATCCGGGACAATTCCCAGAGACCCAGTACTTC.

There are a few counts of this clonotype. This chain joins TRBV6-6 and TRBJ1-4, with a weak D call TRBD1 (5 bases). CDR3 size: 14 residues. V dropped 5 bases and J dropped 10 bases, with 17 bases sitting between them. CDR1 and CDR2 (germline): MNHNY, SVGAGI (reference sequence). The CDR3 DNA sequence: TGTGCCAGCAGTAGACGGGAGGGCGGGGGAAAACTGTTTTTT. This codes for CASSRREGGGKLFF.

J is TRBJ1-5 and V is TRBV19; D is ambiguous. The CDR3 runs to 14 residues. CDR1 is LNHDA, CDR2 SQIVND, per germline (reference sequence). V was clipped by 5 bases and J by 0 bases, with 8 bases between them. The CDR3, as DNA: TGTGCCAGTAGTGTACGGGATAGCAATCAGCCCCAGCATTTT. It encodes CASSVRDSNQPQHF.

Here the CDR3 reads CASSGLLVLGGNEQFF. In nucleotides, the CDR3 is TGTGCCAGCAGTGGCCTACTAGTGTTGGGCGGCAATGAGCAGTTCTTC. V is TRBV2 and J is TRBJ2-1; weak D call: TRBD2 (5 bases). Per germline, CDR1 SNHLY and CDR2 FYNNEI. CDR3 length equals 16 residues. V shed 4 bases and J shed 6 bases, with 19 bases lying between them.